The 21 T cell receptor beta chains in this list originate from one sample, sequenced in a study of T cells in Graves' hyperthyroidism and ophthalmopathy. Amplified TCR beta CDR3 regions came from RNA transcripts. RT-PCR in the first round (using the HTBI primer set) targeted the TCR CDR3. Via MiXCR, TCRdb re-called the multiplex PCR reads, giving one row per CDR3 protein. In the table there are over 300,000 distinct CDR3 sequences, roughly an eighth of which are singletons. Material: blood. The receptor set was obtained from a woman in her thirties or forties with Graves' ophthalmopathy.

The chain recombines TRBV2 with TRBJ1-4; D may be TRBD1 (5 bases). The CDR3 contains 11 residues. V was trimmed by 7 bases and J by 8 bases, leaving 8 bases between them. Germline assignment: CDR1 SNHLY and CDR2 FYNNEI. In DNA form, the CDR3 reads TGTGCCAGCAAGGGGTTAGAAAAACTGTTTTTT. The encoded protein is CASKGLEKLFF.

This clonotype was observed many times. V usage is TRBV7-9 and J usage is TRBJ1-1; D gene ambiguous. The CDR3 is 15 residues long. Trimming cost V 6 bases and J 0 bases, with 14 bases left between them. The germline gives CDR1 SEHNR, CDR2 FQNEAQ (reference sequence). CDR3: CASSTWAALNTEAFF. In DNA, the CDR3 is TGTGCCAGCAGTACCTGGGCGGCTTTGAACACTGAAGCTTTCTTT.

The V gene is TRBV28, the J gene TRBJ2-7; 7 bases are shared with TRBD2. V shed 6 bases and J 6 bases; nucleotides not matched to a gene: 8. This CDR3 has 13 amino acids. Per the germline V gene, CDR1 is MDHEN and CDR2 is SYDVKM. This CDR3 reads CASSERPGGEQYF. The CDR3 nucleotides are TGTGCCAGCAGCGAGCGCCCGGGGGGCGAGCAGTACTTC.

This clonotype came up many times. The CDR3: CASSLRPGLAGGYNEQFF. CDR3 in DNA: TGTGCCAGCAGCTTGCGCCCGGGACTAGCGGGGGGATACAATGAGCAGTTCTTC. This chain links TRBV7-9 with TRBJ2-1; 15 bases match TRBD2. The length of the CDR3 is 18 residues. Unmatched junction bases numbered 7, after V lost 3 bases and J lost 4 bases. Germline V CDR1 and CDR2: SEHNR, FQNEAQ (reference sequence).

This clonotype was observed a handful of times. DNA of the CDR3: TGTGCCACCAGTGATTTGTGGCAGGAACGGAACACCGGGGAGCTGTTTTTT. Its protein is CATSDLWQERNTGELFF. The rearrangement uses TRBV24-1 and TRBJ2-2; D not resolved. Germline CDR1 is KGHDR and CDR2 is SFDVKD. Deletions cut 0 bases from V and 1 base from J, with 11 bases between. This CDR3 spans 17 amino acids.

This clonotype was detected ten times or more. The V call is TRBV2, the J call TRBJ1-3; D call uncertain. V was clipped by 6 bases and J by 2 bases, with 14 bases between them. The CDR3 contains 15 residues. Germline V gene sequence: CDR1 SNHLY, CDR2 FYNNEI. CDR3 residues: CASRAYRMAGNTIYF. DNA of the CDR3: TGTGCCAGCAGGGCGTATCGAATGGCTGGAAACACCATATATTTT.

This clonotype was observed a few times. This rearrangement joins TRBV7-6 to TRBJ1-4; D remains unclear. Trimming shortened V by 3 bases and J by 7 bases, and 9 bases separated the two germline ends. The CDR3 has 13 residues. Looked up from germline, CDR1 is SGHVS and CDR2 is FNYEAQ. The CDR3 nucleotides read TGTGCCAGCAGCTTTGGACCCGGTGAAAAACTGTTTTTT. Translated: CASSFGPGEKLFF.

J is TRBJ2-1 and V is TRBV30; D gene ambiguous. Trimming left V 3 bases short and J 5 bases short, with 8 bases between. Germline V gene sequence: CDR1 GTSNPN, CDR2 SVGIG (reference sequence). The CDR3 covers 12 residues. For the CDR3, the DNA is TGTGCCTGGAGGAGCCTCAACAATGAGCAGTTCTTC. Protein product: CAWRSLNNEQFF.

This chain links TRBV5-1 with TRBJ1-1; TRBD1 aligns across 11 bases. Germline V gene lookup returns CDR1 SGHRS and CDR2 YFSETQ. The CDR3 loop spans 16 amino acids. The V gene end was trimmed by 4 bases and the J gene end by 2 bases; junction bases not matched to a gene: 7. This CDR3 is CASSEGQGALNTEAFF. DNA for the CDR3: TGCGCCAGCAGCGAAGGACAGGGGGCATTAAACACTGAAGCTTTCTTT.

The chain combines TRBV6-1 with TRBJ2-3, with D possibly TRBD1 on 6 matching bases. The V gene's germline CDR1 is MNHNS and CDR2 SASEGT. Between the trimmed V and J ends, which lost 4 bases and 6 bases, there was a span of 17 bases. The CDR3 runs to 15 residues. In DNA form, the CDR3 reads TGTGCCAGCAGTGCACAGGGTGCCGTTAGTGATACGCAGTATTTT. Translated: CASSAQGAVSDTQYF.

This chain uses TRBV10-2 with TRBJ1-6; 8 bases match TRBD1. The CDR3 runs 16 residues. The germline V gene encodes CDR1 WSHSY and CDR2 SAAADI. The V gene end was trimmed by 6 bases and the J gene end by 4 bases; junction bases not matched to a gene: 8. In DNA form, the CDR3 reads TGCGCCAGCAGGGAACAGGGGGTCCCTTATAATTCACCCCTCCACTTT. It encodes CASREQGVPYNSPLHF.

This clonotype was found many times. J is TRBJ1-1 and V is TRBV29-1, with D possibly TRBD1 on 6 matching bases. The V end lost 3 bases, the J end lost 4 bases, and 9 bases lay between the germline ends. The CDR3 extends over 12 amino acids. Germline values: CDR1 SQVTM, CDR2 ANQGSEA. The CDR3 coding sequence is TGCAGCGTTGAGCCAGGGGCCACTGAAGCTTTCTTT. Translating it yields CSVEPGATEAFF. Supplemented by reference TRBV29-1 and TRBJ1-1, the full variable domain reads SAVISQKPSRDICQRGTSLTIQCQVDSQVTMMFWYRQQPGQSLTLIATANQGSEATYESGFVIDKFPISRPNLTFSTLTVSNMSPEDSSIYLCSVEPGATEAFFGQGTRLTVV.

At least ten counts were recorded for this clonotype. The chain couples TRBV7-9 to TRBJ2-3, with a tentative D call TRBD1 (5 bases). This CDR3 has 15 amino acids. V was trimmed by 0 bases and J by 7 bases, leaving 14 bases between them. Per the germline V gene, CDR1 is SEHNR and CDR2 is FQNEAQ (reference sequence). This CDR3 is CASSLAGREWNTQYF. CDR3 bases: TGTGCCAGCAGCTTAGCAGGCAGGGAATGGAATACGCAGTATTTT.

The table lists this clonotype with many counts. The rearrangement links TRBV6-1 to TRBJ1-1, with D unresolved. The germline gives CDR1 MNHNS, CDR2 SASEGT. The CDR3 has 12 amino acids. Trimming removed 5 bases from V and 4 bases from J, with 8 bases in between. The CDR3 bases are TGTGCCAGCAGTAACCAGTTCACTGAAGCTTTCTTT. Translated, it gives CASSNQFTEAFF.

This clonotype was observed many times. The chain recombines TRBV10-3 with TRBJ1-2; 7 bases align to TRBD1. The V gene end was trimmed by 6 bases and the J gene end by 6 bases; junction bases not matched to a gene: 13. The germline V gene has CDR1 ENHRY and CDR2 SYGVKD. The CDR3 covers 15 residues. As DNA, the CDR3 is TGTGCCATCAGCCCGCCAAAACAGGGGTTACATGGCTACACCTTC. Protein: CAISPPKQGLHGYTF.

CDR3 DNA sequence: TGTGCCAGCAGCCCCATCGACGGGTCAAATTCACCCCTCCACTTT. Translation: CASSPIDGSNSPLHF. V usage is TRBV6-1 and J usage is TRBJ1-6, with D unresolved. V lost 6 bases, J lost 7 bases, and 16 bases lay in between. Germline V gene sequence: CDR1 MNHNS, CDR2 SASEGT. The CDR3 contains 15 residues.

This clonotype was recorded many times. The chain employs TRBV7-9 and TRBJ2-7; D tentatively fits TRBD1 or TRBD2 (5 bases each). Germline V gives CDR1 SEHNR, CDR2 FQNEAQ (reference sequence). The CDR3 consists of 14 residues. Trimming took off 6 bases at V and 3 bases at J, with 15 bases between the two ends. The CDR3 here is CASSPTRGYYEQYF. In DNA, the CDR3 is TGTGCCAGCAGTCCCACCCGGGGCTACTACGAGCAGTACTTC.

This clonotype was observed many times. The chain's CDR3 is CASRAPSGQGNTDTQYF. Here the CDR3 DNA reads TGTGCCAGCAGAGCGCCCTCGGGACAGGGAAACACAGATACGCAGTATTTT. The chain has TRBV2 and TRBJ2-3, with TRBD1 matching 9 bases. Germline values: CDR1 SNHLY, CDR2 FYNNEI. Trimming took 6 bases from V and 2 from J; bases not matched to a gene: 12. The CDR3 runs 17 residues.

The chain recombines TRBV7-9 with TRBJ2-2; tentatively, D is TRBD1 (6 bases). CDR1 is SEHNR, CDR2 FQNEAQ, per germline (reference sequence). Trimming took off 3 bases at V and 7 bases at J, with 18 bases between the two ends. The CDR3 length is 16 residues. For the CDR3, the DNA is TGTGCCAGCAGCTTCAGGGGCAGGGCTTTGATCGGGGAGCTGTTTTTT. It translates to CASSFRGRALIGELFF.

The chain is built from TRBV11-2 and TRBJ1-1; D is uncertain. CDR3 length equals 15 residues. V gave up 4 bases and J gave up 11 bases, with 23 bases separating them. Looked up from germline, CDR1 is SGHAT and CDR2 is FQNNGV. The CDR3 loop is CASSSITAWNTKAFF. CDR3 nucleotides: TGTGCCAGCAGCTCCATCACGGCCTGGAACACTAAGGCTTTCTTT.

V and J are TRBV20-1 and TRBJ1-5; tentatively, D is TRBD1 (5 bases). Germline V CDR1 and CDR2: DFQATT, SNEGSKA (reference sequence). The CDR3 is 14 residues long. CDR3: CRGGRLGGNQPQHF. The CDR3 DNA is TGCAGGGGGGGACGCCTGGGTGGCAATCAGCCCCAGCATTTT.